The T cell receptor (beta chain) under discussion was sequenced for a study of CD8 T cells in Susac syndrome (dated by TCRdb to about 2019). Some background on the complete study: Of the Susac syndrome patients who were sequenced, more than five had clinically active disease and 8 or 9 were in clinical remission. At the time of blood withdrawal, Susac syndrome patients were either therapy-naive, taking corticosteroids (with some also receiving IVIg), or on IVIg alone. The study used repertoire sequencing to test whether antigen drove CD8+ T cell activation and differentiation in Susac syndrome. The paper's findings and limits, for the study overall: The CD4+ T cell repertoire of patients with Susac syndrome showed no detectable clonal expansion. The number of individuals in the TCR sequencing and HLA analysis was acknowledged as relatively small.

Peripheral blood CD8+ and CD4+ T cells from healthy donors, Susac syndrome patients and multiple sclerosis patients were profiled using high-throughput TCR beta sequencing. The Susac syndrome patients fulfilled recently defined diagnostic criteria for either definite or probable disease. CD8+ TEMRA cells were enriched by FACS, while bulk CD8+ and CD4+ T cells were purified by magnetic negative isolation. Blood was drawn into EDTA tubes, processed within 24 hours, and PBMCs were isolated by density gradient centrifugation. PBMCs intended for TCR sequencing were cryopreserved in liquid nitrogen and were subsequently thawed in a 37 degrees C water bath. Purity of sorted or isolated CD4+, CD8+ and CD8+ TEMRA cells was at least 90%. Spanning cysteine to phenylalanine, the CDR3 consists of 14 amino acids. Left in the record is the CDR3 DNA by itself, 42 bases read in frame from the first base. The germline V gene (reference sequence) gives CDR1 as MNHEY and CDR2 as SMNVEV. For this chain, trimming is 6 bases at the V end and 7 bases at the J end, and the number of junction bases without a gene match is 7.

Turning to this clonotype: It has no known antigen specificity. Base-call qualities are not available, and no considerably larger clone is one nucleotide away.

RNA was extracted using the RNeasy kit, and roughly 0.45 to 1 microgram was reverse transcribed with random hexamers. The immunoSEQ multiplex PCR assay, which covers 54 Vbeta and 13 Jbeta segments, was used to amplify TCR beta CDR3 regions. To correct PCR amplification bias, a synthetic template baseline was used for both primer optimization and computational correction. As for the original processing: Reads were assigned to V, D and J genes according to IMGT and analyzed in immunoSEQ Analyzer, with only productive sequences retained. To calculate clonality, Shannon entropy was normalized by log2 of the number of productive unique sequences and then subtracted from one. For each patient and control, public and private clones were evaluated among the 100 most prevalent clones. Clones were defined as Susac-specific when absent from the healthy and MS cohorts, from fewer than 1,300 published viral clones and from other ImmuneACCESS disease sequences. The public reads were reanalyzed by TCRdb: fastp trimming at Q25, MiXCR alignment, in-frame beta chains only. Rows are unified per CDR3 protein, each entry keeping the most common DNA and genes. These V and J calls rely on TCRdb rather than the paper's analysis. The sample yields 150,000 to 200,000 distinct CDR3 sequences; approximately 94% were counted once. The ten biggest clones cover approximately 0.1% of the sample.

The chain is assembled from TRBV27 and TRBJ1-5; 9 of the junction bases match TRBD1. The sequence was collected from a human donor with Susac syndrome. The sample consisted of CD4+ T cells from PBMCs. The DNA sequence is as follows: TGTGCCAGCAGCGATACAGGGGGCAGCCAGCCCCAGCATTTT. Translated, it gives CASSDTGGSQPQHF.